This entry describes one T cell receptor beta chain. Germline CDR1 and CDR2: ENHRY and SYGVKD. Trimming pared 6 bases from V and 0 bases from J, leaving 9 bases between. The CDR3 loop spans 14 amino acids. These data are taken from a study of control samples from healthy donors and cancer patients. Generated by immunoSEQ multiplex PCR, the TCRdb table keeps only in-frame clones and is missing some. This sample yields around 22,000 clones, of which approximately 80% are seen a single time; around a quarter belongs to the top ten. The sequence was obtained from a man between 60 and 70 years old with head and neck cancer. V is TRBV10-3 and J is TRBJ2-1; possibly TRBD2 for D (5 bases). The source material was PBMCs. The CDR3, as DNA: TGTGCCATCAGGAGCCTAGCCTCCTACAATGAGCAGTTCTTC. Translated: CAIRSLASYNEQFF.